This T cell receptor beta chain emerged from a study of blood T cell repertoires in COVID-19 (dated by TCRdb to about 2020). Concerning the study at large: Samples from collaborators originated in the United States, Italy and Spain and spanned both the acute and convalescent phases of COVID-19. The prospective study material was composed of cDNA or gDNA derived from T cells, B-cell-depleted T cells, or PBMCs. Subjects who had been exposed to COVID-19, were actively infected with it, or had recovered from it provided the deeply sampled blood TCRbeta repertoires that made up the dataset. The repertoires were released in a freely available public database meant as a resource for research on the immune response to SARS-CoV-2. Samples were obtained from the ongoing ImmuneRACE study (first 160 participants) and from over a thousand subjects provided by 6 global collaborators. Sample metadata almost always included a de-identified subject ID, COVID-19 status, age in years and sex. Where available, HLA class I and class II types were obtained from metadata supplied by the sample provider rather than from assay-based typing.

A word on this clone: Its binding antigen is unknown. Qualities for individual bases were not recorded, and no much larger clone is one base off.

Results the study describes overall, beyond this receptor: The quantity of clinical and demographic metadata differed by source and by participant and was supplied without curation.

The collaborating institutions used their own protocols to collect whole blood in K2EDTA tubes. For TCRbeta analysis, collaborators shipped samples in one of three forms: frozen whole blood, isolated PBMCs, or DNA extracted from either of those sample types. TCRbeta CDR3 regions were amplified from genomic DNA by means of the immunoSEQ Assay, a bias-controlled multiplex PCR. From the authors' description of their analysis: The number of nucleated cells in each sample was estimated from the amplification of reference gene primers within the assay. Sequence reads were collapsed and filtered to measure the absolute abundance of every unique TCRbeta CDR3 rearrangement. For each sample, productive Simpson clonality was calculated by taking the square root of Simpson's diversity index across productive rearrangements. TCRdb took this table from immuneACCESS and kept in-frame rearrangements with V and J called. Such tables lack part of the clones; where checked against another copy, unresolved V genes explain under half of the gap, and the rest is unexplained. V and J calls and clone size are as listed in that table; D and trimming were resolved from the DNA. The sample records more than 85,000 clones, approximately 80% of which are singletons. About 6.6% of the sample comes from the top ten.

Taken from cysteine to phenylalanine, the CDR3 has 13 residues. Only the CDR3 DNA is retained, 39 bases long and in frame from the first base. The germline V gene (reference sequence) specifies GTSNPN as CDR1 and SVGIG as CDR2. V and J lose 3 bases and 1 base, and a span of 9 bases separates them. The rearrangement joined TRBV30 to TRBJ1-1, and the D gene may be TRBD1, 6 bases matching. Sequenced input: peripheral blood. This receptor was taken from a woman between 50 and 59 years old with acute or convalescent COVID-19. CDR3 region: CAWSPRGNTEAFF. The DNA is TGTGCCTGGAGCCCCAGGGGGAACACTGAAGCTTTCTTT.